The 16 T cell receptor beta chains below come from one sample, sequenced in a study of cytomegalovirus exposure and HLA in healthy donors (dated by TCRdb to the late 2010s). Libraries were prepared through the immunoSEQ multiplex PCR assay. For the multiplex PCR, a mixture combining 60 forward primers for TCR Vbeta segments and 13 reverse primers for TCR Jbeta segments was used. Sourced from immuneACCESS, this table was stored by TCRdb with only in-frame sequences that have V and J called. A share of the clones is absent; for the studies checked, an unresolved V gene accounts for under half, and the remainder has no known explanation. Within this sample are roughly 130,000 clones, with approximately 83% of them counted one time only. The ten largest clones represent 1% to 1.5% of the sample. Sequenced input: PBMCs. These receptors originate from a girl under 10 years old in good health and CMV-seronegative.

The chain couples TRBV11-2 to TRBJ2-3; 8 bases fit TRBD2. V lost 1 base, J lost 0 bases, and 3 bases stayed unmatched. Germline assignment: CDR1 SGHAT and CDR2 FQNNGV. The CDR3 is 16 residues long. The chain's CDR3 is CASSLGASGSTDTQYF. The CDR3 DNA reads TGTGCCAGCAGCTTAGGGGCTAGCGGGAGCACAGATACGCAGTATTTT.

The DNA for the CDR3 is TGTGCCATCAGTCCTACTCACAGGGGGGGAGGCACTGAAGCTTTCTTT. Translating it yields CAISPTHRGGGTEAFF. This chain joins TRBV10-3 and TRBJ1-1, with 8 bases aligning to TRBD1. The V and J ends lost 5 bases and 4 bases, in that order; junction bases with no gene match: 12. Germline CDR1 and CDR2: ENHRY and SYGVKD. The length of the CDR3 is 16 residues.

This clone was seen a handful of times. V is TRBV4-3 and J is TRBJ2-5, with unresolved D. Germline CDR1 and CDR2: LGHNA and YSLEER. The CDR3 length is 14 residues. The V end lost 1 base, the J end lost 4 bases, and 10 bases lay between the germline ends. DNA for the CDR3: TGCGCCAGCAGCCAAGTCTTCCCGGGAGAGACCCAGTACTTC. Translating gives CASSQVFPGETQYF.

This chain joins TRBV7-9 and TRBJ2-5; 7 bases are a match to TRBD1. V lost 6 bases and J lost 11; bases outside the gene matches: 12. The CDR3 loop spans 13 amino acids. CDR1 is SEHNR and CDR2 is FQNEAQ in the germline V gene (reference sequence). CDR3: CASSISQGPKQYF. The CDR3 nucleotides are TGTGCCAGCAGTATATCACAGGGGCCCAAGCAGTACTTC.

The chain employs TRBV19 and TRBJ2-5; 7 bases are a match to TRBD1. The J call could be wrong; TRBJ2-7 is a better fit for the DNA end. The CDR3 is 14 residues long. The germline CDR1 and CDR2 sequences are LNHDA and SQIVND (reference sequence). CDR3 sequence reads: CASSTRQGVDEQYF. The CDR3 DNA sequence: TGTGCCAGTAGTACAAGACAGGGAGTCGACGAGCAGTACTTC.

V and J are TRBV5-4 and TRBJ2-7, with 7 bases matching TRBD1. Germline trimming cut 0 bases from V and 3 bases from J; bases unmatched to any gene: 6. This CDR3 has 15 amino acids. Germline loops: CDR1 SGHNT, CDR2 YYREEE (reference sequence). The chain's CDR3 is CASSLGDSALYEQYF. The CDR3 bases are TGTGCCAGCAGCTTGGGGGACAGCGCACTCTACGAGCAGTACTTC.

This chain links TRBV6-6 with TRBJ2-1; D not resolved. V was trimmed by 2 bases and J by 15 bases, leaving 14 bases between them. The germline gives CDR1 MNHNY, CDR2 SVGAGI (reference sequence). The length of the CDR3 is 12 residues. DNA of the CDR3: TGTGCCAGCAGTTACGAGAACCTTCCCCCGTTCTTC. It is translated as CASSYENLPPFF.

The chain couples TRBV28 to TRBJ2-2; 12 nucleotides align to TRBD2. Looked up from germline, CDR1 is MDHEN and CDR2 is SYDVKM. The trim removed 5 bases at V and 3 bases at J, leaving 7 bases unmatched. The CDR3 extends over 17 amino acids. The CDR3 nucleotides are TGTGCCAGCAGTGCGACCCGACTAGCGGGAGACACCGGGGAGCTGTTTTTT. Its protein product is CASSATRLAGDTGELFF.

This clone has only one observation. The chain recombines TRBV15 with TRBJ1-1; weak D call: TRBD1 (5 bases). The germline gives CDR1 LNHNV, CDR2 YYDKDF (reference sequence). V was clipped by 1 base and J by 4 bases, with 10 bases between them. The CDR3 is made up of 14 amino acids. The CDR3, as DNA: TGTGCCACCAGCAGAGCCGGGACTGGCACTGAAGCTTTCTTT. Translated: CATSRAGTGTEAFF.

This clone was seen just once. CDR3 protein: CASSTPRTDTQYF. CDR3 bases: TGTGCCAGCAGCACTCCTAGGACAGATACGCAGTATTTT. V and J are TRBV7-2 and TRBJ2-3; D remains unclear. The CDR3 consists of 13 residues. V was clipped by 5 bases and J by 3 bases, with 9 bases between them. CDR1 SGHTA and CDR2 FQGNSA come from the germline V gene.

The rearrangement uses TRBV29-1 and TRBJ1-2; TRBD1 is a possible D gene (6 bases). V lost 1 base and J 7 bases, leaving 10 bases between the germline ends. Germline assignment: CDR1 SQVTM and CDR2 ANQGSEA. The CDR3 consists of 12 residues. As DNA, the CDR3 is TGCAGCGTTGAAGGGAACAGGGTTGGCTACACCTTC. This translates into CSVEGNRVGYTF.

The V call is TRBV27, the J call TRBJ2-7; unclear D gene. This CDR3 spans 15 amino acids. CDR1 MNHEY and CDR2 SMNVEV come from the germline V gene (reference sequence). V was cut by 0 bases and J by 0 bases, with 9 bases left in between. In DNA form, the CDR3 reads TGTGCCAGCAGTTTATCAGCATTTAACTCCTACGAGCAGTACTTC. This gives the protein CASSLSAFNSYEQYF.

CDR3 amino acids: CASSLPASGDYNEQFF. CDR3 DNA: TGTGCCAGCAGCCTCCCGGCTAGCGGGGACTACAATGAGCAGTTCTTC. The chain joins TRBV6-6 to TRBJ2-1; 9 bases fit TRBD2. Germline V gene lookup returns CDR1 MNHNY and CDR2 SVGAGI (reference sequence). CDR3 size: 16 residues. After removal of 6 bases from V and 3 bases from J, the junction contained 9 bases not matched to a gene.

This clone has a single count. This chain joins TRBV7-2 and TRBJ2-1, with 7 bases that match TRBD2. This CDR3 has 14 amino acids. Per germline, CDR1 SGHTA and CDR2 FQGNSA. Unmatched junction bases numbered 8, after V lost 8 bases and J lost 4 bases. The CDR3 reads CASGGSGNYNEQFF. The CDR3 DNA follows: TGTGCCAGCGGGGGAAGCGGGAATTACAATGAGCAGTTCTTC. The full variable domain, its missing parts supplied by reference TRBV7-2 and TRBJ2-1, is GAGVSQSPSNKVTEKGKDVELRCDPISGHTALYWYRQSLGQGLEFLIYFQGNSAPDKSGLPSDRFSAERTGGSVSTLTIQRTQQEDSAVYLCASGGSGNYNEQFFGPGTRLTVL.

The table lists this clone with a few counts. The chain has TRBV5-6 and TRBJ1-4; D gene unclear. Trimming took off 3 bases at V and 0 bases at J, with 9 bases between the two ends. Per the germline V gene, CDR1 is SGHDT and CDR2 is YYEEEE. The CDR3 loop spans 15 amino acids. The CDR3 reads CASSSGFPTNEKLFF. DNA of the CDR3: TGTGCCAGCAGCTCGGGGTTCCCAACTAATGAAAAACTGTTTTTT.

This clone was observed a few times. This chain uses TRBV5-1 with TRBJ2-7; tentatively, D is TRBD1 (5 bases). Germline CDR1 and CDR2: SGHRS and YFSETQ. The CDR3 sequence is 14 residues long. V lost 0 bases to trimming and J lost 0 bases, with 7 bases between them. CDR3 residues: CASSLDRSSYEQYF. In DNA, the CDR3 is TGCGCCAGCAGCTTGGACAGGAGCTCCTACGAGCAGTACTTC.